One and the same sample provided the 5 T cell receptor beta chains below, sequenced in a study of blood T cell repertoires in COVID-19. Sequenced by immunoSEQ multiplex PCR; TCRdb stores in-frame clones only, minus some. The sample shows 200,000 to 250,000 clones, 88% of them seen only once. Material: peripheral blood. Receptor source: a woman aged 55 to 70 with acute or convalescent COVID-19.

The chain recombines TRBV15 with TRBJ1-3; D might be TRBD1 (6 bases). The CDR3 has 13 residues. Germline assignment: CDR1 LNHNV and CDR2 YYDKDF (reference sequence). The V end was cut by 0 bases, the J end by 13 bases, with 13 bases between. CDR3 in amino acids: CATSRDQGLGIYF. Written as DNA, the CDR3 is TGTGCCACCAGCAGAGATCAGGGGCTAGGAATATATTTT. Looking up the rest from reference TRBV15 and TRBJ1-3 gives the full variable domain: DAMVIQNPRYQVTQFGKPVTLSCSQTLNHNVMYWYQQKSSQAPKLLFHYYDKDFNNEADTPDNFQSRRPNTSFCFLDIRSPGLGDTAMYLCATSRDQGLGIYFGEGSWLTVV.

This chain connects TRBV5-6 to TRBJ1-2, with 8 bases aligning to TRBD1. From germline, CDR1 is SGHDT and CDR2 YYEEEE. V was pared by 4 bases and J by 4 bases, with 6 bases of the junction left unmatched. The CDR3 runs to 14 residues. In DNA, the CDR3 is TGTGCCAGCAGCATCCGGGACAGGATCTATGGCTACACCTTC. Amino acid sequence: CASSIRDRIYGYTF.

The V gene is TRBV4-2, the J gene TRBJ2-3, with a weak D call TRBD2 (6 bases). The CDR3 length is 14 residues. V was clipped by 0 bases and J by 3 bases, with 7 bases between them. The germline CDR1 and CDR2 sequences are LGHNA and YNFKEQ. CDR3 loop: CASSQDGGTDTQYF. DNA for the CDR3: TGTGCCAGCAGCCAAGATGGAGGGACAGATACGCAGTATTTT.

The chain has TRBV3-1 (or the pseudogene TRBV3-2) and TRBJ1-3; 7 nucleotides line up with TRBD1. This CDR3 comprises 15 residues. With V trimmed by 4 bases and J by 2 bases, 5 bases remained unmatched. Germline V CDR1 and CDR2: LGHDT, YNNKEL (reference sequence). Here the CDR3 DNA reads TGTGCCAGCAGCCCTTTAGGGACAGCTGGAAACACCATATATTTT. Its protein is CASSPLGTAGNTIYF.

The V call is TRBV18, the J call TRBJ1-2; 7 bases match TRBD1. The CDR3 totals 15 residues. Germline CDR1 KGHSH, CDR2 LQKENI. Germline trimming cut 6 bases from V and 0 bases from J; bases unmatched to any gene: 7. Here the CDR3 DNA reads TGTGCCAGCTCGATTACGACAGGGTCTAACTATGGCTACACCTTC. Its translation is CASSITTGSNYGYTF.